These T cell receptor beta chains were read from a single sample in a study of cytomegalovirus exposure and HLA in healthy donors. Assay used: immunoSEQ multiplex PCR; TCRdb lists only in-frame clones, some missing. The repertoire includes about 150,000 clones, around four fifths of them detected once, and 1.4% sits in the top ten. Sample: PBMCs. These receptors all come from a woman aged 25 to 39 in good health and CMV-seropositive. The CDR3 runs from the conserved cysteine through the conserved F or W. A D gene is named only where the DNA matches it firmly. Some rows mark clone size as missing; the rest say once, few, many or name a class of expanded clone.

>TRBV18|TRBJ2-1|-|-
CASSPPVGEEQFF
TGTGCCAGCTCACCACCGGTTGGTGAGGAGCAGTTCTTC
>TRBV27|TRBJ2-7|-|-
CASSLSRTGLYEQYF
TGTGCCAGCAGTTTATCGCGGACGGGACTCTACGAGCAGTACTTC
>TRBV30|TRBJ1-4|-|TRBD1
CAWSGTGRLEKLFF
TGTGCCTGGAGTGGGACAGGGAGGTTAGAAAAACTGTTTTTT
>TRBV7-2|TRBJ2-1|-|-
CASSLRGGTRADEQFF
TGTGCCAGCAGCTTAAGGGGGGGGACAAGGGCGGATGAGCAGTTCTTC
>TRBV7-2|TRBJ2-2|few|TRBD1
CASSSQTGDTGELFF
TGTGCCAGCTCGTCCCAGACAGGGGACACCGGGGAGCTGTTTTTT
>TRBV7-8|TRBJ2-1|-|TRBD2
CASTLIAGRDNEQFF
TGTGCCAGCACCCTGATAGCGGGAAGGGACAATGAGCAGTTCTTC
>TRBV11-2|TRBJ1-3|-|-
CASSLGAGLRNTIYF
TGTGCCAGCAGCTTAGGGGCAGGGCTGAGAAACACCATATATTTT
>TRBV27|TRBJ2-2|once|TRBD1
CASSLKVYRDRVITGELFF
TGTGCCAGCAGTTTAAAGGTGTACCGGGACAGGGTAATCACCGGGGAGCTGTTTTTT
>TRBV11-3|TRBJ2-1|-|TRBD2
CASSTTSGSYNEQFF
TGTGCCAGCAGCACCACTAGCGGGAGCTACAATGAGCAGTTCTTC
>TRBV29-1|TRBJ2-1|-|-
CSVEWGGDYNEQFF
TGCAGCGTTGAATGGGGCGGGGATTACAATGAGCAGTTCTTC
>TRBV27|TRBJ2-2|-|-
CATRTENTGELFF
TGTGCCACGCGGACAGAAAACACCGGGGAGCTGTTTTTT
>TRBV19|TRBJ1-2|-|-
CASSGWRGEQGYTF
TGTGCCAGTAGTGGTTGGAGGGGCGAGCAAGGCTACACCTTC
>TRBV27|TRBJ2-5|-|TRBD1
CASSRGTGGETQYF
TGTGCCAGCAGCCGGGGGACAGGTGGGGAGACCCAGTACTTC
>TRBV28|TRBJ1-3|-|-
CASSGLAGPRNTIYF
TGTGCCAGCAGTGGACTAGCCGGACCCCGGAACACCATATATTTT
>TRBV5-6|TRBJ1-2|-|-
CASSLPQNYGYTF
TGTGCCAGCAGCTTGCCTCAGAACTATGGCTACACCTTC
>TRBV5-4|TRBJ2-5|-|-
CASSLTGSYQETQYF
TGTGCCAGCAGCTTAACGGGATCGTACCAAGAGACCCAGTACTTC
>TRBV5-1|TRBJ2-5|-|TRBD2
CASSQGLAGAQETQYF
TGCGCCAGCAGCCAAGGACTAGCGGGGGCCCAAGAGACCCAGTACTTC
>TRBV27|TRBJ2-5|-|TRBD2
CASRGGLAGPAGETQYF
TGTGCCAGCAGAGGTGGGCTAGCGGGACCAGCCGGAGAGACCCAGTACTTC
>TRBV7-6|TRBJ2-7|-|TRBD2
CASSPREGGYEQYF
TGTGCCAGCAGCCCCCGGGAGGGTGGGTACGAGCAGTACTTC
>TRBV7-5|TRBJ2-5|-|-
CVRSLAPGGGRIQETQYF
TGTGTCAGAAGCTTAGCCCCGGGGGGAGGGAGGATCCAAGAGACCCAGTACTTC
>TRBV28|TRBJ2-5|-|-
CATDRGQETQYF
TGTGCCACCGACAGAGGCCAAGAGACCCAGTACTTC
>TRBV30|TRBJ1-2|-|-
CAWGPSPTF
TGTGCCTGGGGGCCGTCCCCGACCTTC
>TRBV28|TRBJ2-1|-|-
CASQRTRSYNEQFF
TGTGCCAGCCAGCGGACCCGCTCCTACAATGAGCAGTTCTTC
>TRBV6-5|TRBJ2-7|-|-
CASSYSTTAAYEQYF
TGTGCCAGCAGTTACTCAACTACCGCCGCCTACGAGCAGTACTTC
>TRBV7-2|TRBJ1-1|once|-
CASSYQTRGSEAFF
TGTGCCAGCAGCTACCAGACAAGGGGCTCTGAAGCTTTCTTT
>TRBV4-2|TRBJ2-7|-|-
CASSPKPPGAYPTYEQYF
TGTGCCAGCAGCCCCAAACCCCCAGGGGCCTACCCAACCTACGAGCAGTACTTC
>TRBV5-5|TRBJ2-1|-|-
CASSFGGAPEQFF
TGTGCCAGCAGCTTCGGGGGAGCTCCTGAGCAGTTCTTC
>TRBV29-1|TRBJ2-1|-|TRBD1
CSAGTGGWISYNEQFF
TGCAGCGCCGGCACAGGGGGCTGGATCTCCTACAATGAGCAGTTCTTC
>TRBV30|TRBJ2-2|-|TRBD1
CAWTGGNTGELFF
TGTGCCTGGACAGGGGGCAACACCGGGGAGCTGTTTTTT
>TRBV28|TRBJ2-7|-|TRBD2
CASSSLGLAGDRSEQYF
TGTGCCAGCAGTTCCCTAGGACTAGCGGGAGATCGCTCCGAGCAGTACTTC
>TRBV19|TRBJ2-1|large|-
CASSIRSFHSYNEQFF
TGTGCCAGTAGTATTCGGAGTTTCCACTCCTACAATGAGCAGTTCTTC
>TRBV7-8|TRBJ1-1|-|TRBD1
CASSPITGESEAFF
TGTGCCAGCAGCCCCATCACAGGGGAATCTGAAGCTTTCTTT
>TRBV6-5|TRBJ1-2|many|-
CASTKAVTNYGYTF
TGTGCCAGCACTAAGGCGGTTACTAACTATGGCTACACCTTC
>TRBV28|TRBJ2-7|-|TRBD1
CASSSPRTLDREKVYEQYF
TGTGCCAGCAGTTCGCCCCGGACGTTGGACAGGGAAAAGGTATACGAGCAGTACTTC
>TRBV29-1|TRBJ1-1|-|-
CSARQGNVESTEAFF
TGCAGCGCCCGGCAGGGAAACGTAGAGTCAACTGAAGCTTTCTTT
>TRBV7-2|TRBJ2-7|once|TRBD1
CASSGGQGGEQYF
TGTGCCAGCAGCGGGGGACAGGGCGGCGAGCAGTACTTC
>TRBV10-1|TRBJ2-3|few|TRBD2
CASGSPGLSRGDTQYF
TGCGCCAGCGGGTCACCGGGACTATCGAGGGGAGATACGCAGTATTTT
>TRBV7-8|TRBJ2-7|-|-
CASRIIGGSYEQYF
TGTGCCAGCAGAATCATAGGGGGATCCTACGAGCAGTACTTC
>TRBV19|TRBJ1-1|-|-
CASSILRQGNTEAFF
TGTGCCAGTAGTATCTTGAGGCAGGGGAACACTGAAGCTTTCTTT
>TRBV11-2|TRBJ2-1|-|TRBD1
CADSRDRVFDEQFF
TGTGCCGATTCCAGAGACAGGGTTTTCGATGAGCAGTTCTTC
>TRBV2|TRBJ2-7|-|-
CASKAGLSRYEQYF
TGTGCCAGCAAAGCCGGACTGAGCCGCTACGAGCAGTACTTC
>TRBV9|TRBJ2-1|-|TRBD2
CASSVDGREYNEQFF
TGTGCCAGCAGCGTAGACGGGCGGGAGTACAATGAGCAGTTCTTC
>TRBV15|TRBJ1-4|-|TRBD1
CATSRDLPGQGTEKLFF
TGTGCCACCAGCAGGGATCTCCCGGGACAGGGCACTGAAAAACTGTTTTTT